The next 14 T cell receptor beta chains were all read from a single sample in a study of T cell responses to AZD1222 COVID-19 vaccine (dated by TCRdb to about 2021). The time point label here, explained by the study, means: baseline before first vaccination. Receptor amplification or capture employed the immunoSEQ multiplex PCR assay. TCRdb obtained this table from immuneACCESS and retained in-frame rearrangements with V and J assigned. These tables miss some clones; where compared with another copy, unresolved V genes account for less than half of the shortfall, and the remainder is unexplained. Within this sample are about 100,000 clones, with almost 85% of them counted one time only. The ten largest clones take up over 15% of the sample. This specimen consisted of peripheral blood, obtained on day 0 of AZD1222 vaccination. All receptors derive from an adult in good health.

The chain carries TRBV4-2 and TRBJ2-1; a possible D gene is TRBD1 (6 bases). The CDR3 loop spans 17 amino acids. Trimming stripped 4 bases from V and 2 bases from J, with 18 bases between. Germline V gives CDR1 LGHNA, CDR2 YNFKEQ. The CDR3 DNA reads TGTGCCAGCAGCCCTAGAAGGACAGTTAGAACCTACAATGAGCAGTTCTTC. Its protein is CASSPRRTVRTYNEQFF.

V and J are TRBV11-2 and TRBJ2-3; 9 bases agree with TRBD2. In germline, CDR1 is SGHAT, CDR2 FQNNGV. Trimming cost V 4 bases and J 13 bases; bases outside gene matches: 15. The CDR3 sequence is 15 residues long. The CDR3 bases are TGTGCCAGCAGCTCCCGGTCGCAAGCGGGGGGCCGAAAGTATTTT. Translated, it gives CASSSRSQAGGRKYF.

The chain recombines TRBV7-9 with TRBJ2-3; the D is unclear. The CDR3 totals 12 residues. Trimming pared 6 bases from V and 3 bases from J, leaving 7 bases between. Germline-derived CDR1 and CDR2 are SEHNR and FQNEAQ (reference sequence). This CDR3 is CASRALTDTQYF. In nucleotides, the CDR3 is TGTGCCAGCAGAGCGTTGACAGATACGCAGTATTTT.

V usage is TRBV24-1 and J usage is TRBJ2-1; 7 nucleotides line up with TRBD1. CDR1 KGHDR and CDR2 SFDVKD come from the germline V gene. V trimming: 3 bases; J trimming: 8 bases; junction bases outside the gene matches: 12. The CDR3 loop spans 16 amino acids. The CDR3 spells CATSDPLWDSGDEQFF. DNA of the CDR3: TGTGCCACCAGTGATCCCTTGTGGGACAGTGGGGATGAGCAGTTCTTC.

Note on this clone: Other DNA sequences in this sample translate to the same CDR3. The CDR3 bases are TGCAGCGTTGGGCAGGGTAGTGAAAAACTGTTTTTT. The encoded protein is CSVGQGSEKLFF. The chain uses TRBV29-1 and TRBJ1-4, with D possibly being TRBD1 (5 bases). V was pared by 4 bases and J by 7 bases, with 10 bases between. This CDR3 is 12 amino acids long. Germline V CDR1 and CDR2: SQVTM, ANQGSEA.

V usage is TRBV7-2 and J usage is TRBJ1-3, with D unresolved. From germline, CDR1 is SGHTA and CDR2 FQGNSA. The CDR3 has 14 residues. Trimming took off 5 bases at V and 3 bases at J, with 11 bases between the two ends. The CDR3 here is CASSESRDGNTIYF. Here the CDR3 DNA reads TGTGCCAGCAGCGAGAGTAGGGATGGAAACACCATATATTTT.

The chain is built from TRBV7-9 and TRBJ1-6, with a possible D match to TRBD1 (6 bases). Germline values: CDR1 SEHNR, CDR2 FQNEAQ (reference sequence). Trimming left V 0 bases short and J 7 bases short, with 10 bases between. The CDR3 sequence is 15 residues long. CDR3 nucleotide sequence: TGTGCCAGCAGCTTAGCCTCAGGGGTAAATTCACCCCTCCACTTT. Its protein product is CASSLASGVNSPLHF.

The chain joins TRBV15 to TRBJ2-1; either TRBD1 or TRBD2 may supply D (5 bases each). Germline values: CDR1 LNHNV, CDR2 YYDKDF (reference sequence). The length of the CDR3 is 18 residues. Trimming removed 0 bases at V and 6 bases at J, with 21 bases between. CDR3 nucleotides: TGTGCCACCAGCAGAGATCACTTTGGGACCAAGGGGCGCAATGAGCAGTTCTTC. Translated, it gives CATSRDHFGTKGRNEQFF. The full variable domain, its missing parts supplied by reference TRBV15 and TRBJ2-1, is DAMVIQNPRYQVTQFGKPVTLSCSQTLNHNVMYWYQQKSSQAPKLLFHYYDKDFNNEADTPDNFQSRRPNTSFCFLDIRSPGLGDTAMYLCATSRDHFGTKGRNEQFFGPGTRLTVL.

CDR3 coding DNA: TGTGCCAGCAGCGTACTAGGGGGGTCACAAACGAACACCGGGGAGCTGTTTTTT. Translated: CASSVLGGSQTNTGELFF. The chain couples TRBV9 to TRBJ2-2, with D perhaps assigned TRBD1 or TRBD2 (6 bases each). With 1 base removed from V and 0 bases from J, the gap between germline ends came to 16 bases. CDR1 and CDR2 (germline): SGDLS, YYNGEE. The CDR3 spans 18 residues.

A note on this clone: At the DNA level, this CDR3 is encoded by other sequences in the same sample as well. This sequence joins TRBV28 and TRBJ1-2, with no clear D. The CDR3 totals 11 residues. Germline V lookup: CDR1 MDHEN, CDR2 SYDVKM. Trimming cost V 3 bases and J 7 bases, with 6 bases left between them. The DNA of the CDR3 is TGTGCCAGCAGTTTGGGGAGTGGCTACACCTTC. Its protein is CASSLGSGYTF.

The chain recombines TRBV6-6 with TRBJ1-5; the D is unclear. The V and J ends lost 6 bases and 10 bases respectively, with 13 bases between them. The CDR3 is made up of 12 amino acids. Germline values: CDR1 MNHNY, CDR2 SVGAGI (reference sequence). The CDR3 sequence: CASRDRRHPQHF. Written as DNA, the CDR3 is TGTGCCAGCAGAGACCGAAGGCATCCCCAGCATTTT.

The chain is built from TRBV7-2 and TRBJ1-6; 7 bases fit TRBD1. CDR3 size: 13 residues. The V and J ends lost 5 bases and 6 bases, in that order; junction bases with no gene match: 1. The germline gives CDR1 SGHTA, CDR2 FQGNSA. This CDR3 reads CASSGQANSPLHF. CDR3 DNA: TGTGCCAGCAGCGGACAGGCTAATTCACCCCTCCACTTT.

V is TRBV6-5 and J is TRBJ1-1; D may be TRBD1 (5 bases). The germline CDR1 and CDR2 sequences are MNHEY and SVGAGI. The V end was cut by 4 bases, the J end by 1 base, with 13 bases between. This CDR3 is 15 amino acids long. In nucleotides, the CDR3 is TGTGCCAGCAGTTTCCAGGGTTGGGGGAACACTGAAGCTTTCTTT. Protein sequence: CASSFQGWGNTEAFF.

This clone was seen more than once but under ten times. The chain carries TRBV29-1 and TRBJ1-1, with D uncertain. This CDR3 has 15 amino acids. V lost 7 bases, J lost 0 bases, and 18 bases lay in between. In germline, CDR1 is SQVTM, CDR2 ANQGSEA. The CDR3 here is CSATPGLGMNTEAFF. CDR3 nucleotide sequence: TGCAGCGCGACCCCCGGACTTGGGATGAACACTGAAGCTTTCTTT.